Listed below are T cell receptor beta chains from one sample, sequenced in a study of cytomegalovirus exposure and HLA in healthy donors. Clones were sequenced by immunoSEQ multiplex PCR, and TCRdb holds only the in-frame ones, with some missing. This table holds 100,000 to 150,000 clones, approximately 80% found once. Sequencing was carried out using PBMCs. These receptors were collected from a female donor in good health and CMV-seronegative. CDR3s include the opening cysteine and the closing phenylalanine or tryptophan. D genes are given only for firm matches. Only some rows state a clone size, as once, few, many or a class for expanded clones.

D gene: TRBD1
V gene: TRBV18
J gene: TRBJ1-1
clone size: NA
CDR3 DNA: TGTGCCAGCTCACCACAACAGGGGGACACTGAAGCTTTCTTT
CDR3 protein: CASSPQQGDTEAFF

D gene: NA
V gene: TRBV6-1
J gene: TRBJ2-1
clone size: once
CDR3 DNA: TGTGCCAGCAGTGCGGGACTTTACAATGAGCAGTTCTTC
CDR3 protein: CASSAGLYNEQFF

D gene: NA
V gene: TRBV19
J gene: TRBJ2-3
clone size: NA
CDR3 DNA: TGTGCCAGTAGTCCTCCGGGAACAGATACGCAGTATTTT
CDR3 protein: CASSPPGTDTQYF

D gene: NA
V gene: TRBV15
J gene: TRBJ1-2
clone size: NA
CDR3 DNA: TGTGCCACCAGCAGAGACCTCGGGGTCGGCTATGGCTACACCTTC
CDR3 protein: CATSRDLGVGYGYTF

D gene: TRBD1
V gene: TRBV5-5
J gene: TRBJ2-7
clone size: few
CDR3 DNA: TGTGCCAGCAGCTTGGCCCCGGGACAGAGTTACGAGCAGTACTTC
CDR3 protein: CASSLAPGQSYEQYF

D gene: TRBD2
V gene: TRBV4-3
J gene: TRBJ2-1
clone size: NA
CDR3 DNA: TGCGCCAGCAGCCAAGTATCTAGCGGGGACAATGAGCAGTTCTTC
CDR3 protein: CASSQVSSGDNEQFF

D gene: TRBD2
V gene: TRBV9
J gene: TRBJ2-3
clone size: NA
CDR3 DNA: TGTGCCAGCAGCGTAGAATCTAGCGGGTACACAGATACGCAGTATTTT
CDR3 protein: CASSVESSGYTDTQYF

D gene: NA
V gene: TRBV18
J gene: TRBJ1-2
clone size: NA
CDR3 DNA: TGTGCCAGCTCACCGATGCAGGGATACTATGGCTACACCTTC
CDR3 protein: CASSPMQGYYGYTF

D gene: NA
V gene: TRBV27
J gene: TRBJ2-1
clone size: NA
CDR3 DNA: TGTGCCAGCAGTTTAGCTCCGGGTGGCCATGAGCAGTTCTTC
CDR3 protein: CASSLAPGGHEQFF

D gene: NA
V gene: TRBV4-1
J gene: TRBJ1-4
clone size: NA
CDR3 DNA: TGCGCCAGCAGCCAAAACCCCCTATTCAGGCTTAATGAAAAACTGTTTTTT
CDR3 protein: CASSQNPLFRLNEKLFF

D gene: TRBD1
V gene: TRBV18
J gene: TRBJ1-2
clone size: NA
CDR3 DNA: TGTGCCAGCTCAACCCTGGGACAGAGCTATGGCTACACCTTC
CDR3 protein: CASSTLGQSYGYTF

D gene: NA
V gene: TRBV27
J gene: TRBJ1-1
clone size: NA
CDR3 DNA: TGTGCCAGCAGTTTATCTTGGGGGAGGATGAACACTGAAGCTTTCTTT
CDR3 protein: CASSLSWGRMNTEAFF

D gene: TRBD1
V gene: TRBV6-5
J gene: TRBJ1-2
clone size: NA
CDR3 DNA: TGTGCCAGACCCGGGGGACAGATGAGGGATGGCTACACCTTC
CDR3 protein: CARPGGQMRDGYTF

D gene: NA
V gene: TRBV4-3
J gene: TRBJ2-1
clone size: NA
CDR3 DNA: TGCGCCAGCAGCAGAGGGGGGGGTAGCGGGCCCTACAATGAGCAGTTCTTC
CDR3 protein: CASSRGGGSGPYNEQFF

D gene: TRBD1
V gene: TRBV5-6
J gene: TRBJ2-7
clone size: NA
CDR3 DNA: TGTGCCAGCAGACCCCTAAGAGGACAGGGGGACCACGAGCAGTACTTC
CDR3 protein: CASRPLRGQGDHEQYF

D gene: NA
V gene: TRBV5-6
J gene: TRBJ2-5
clone size: NA
CDR3 DNA: TGTGCCAGCAGCTTGTCCAGGATGGAGACCCAGTACTTC
CDR3 protein: CASSLSRMETQYF

D gene: NA
V gene: TRBV4-2
J gene: TRBJ1-4
clone size: NA
CDR3 DNA: TGTGCCAGCAGCCAAGACAGGGCCCGCGGTGAAAAACTGTTTTTT
CDR3 protein: CASSQDRARGEKLFF

D gene: TRBD1
V gene: TRBV28
J gene: TRBJ2-7
clone size: NA
CDR3 DNA: TGTGCCAGCAGTCCAGGACAGGACTACGAGCAGTACTTC
CDR3 protein: CASSPGQDYEQYF

D gene: NA
V gene: TRBV14
J gene: TRBJ1-2
clone size: once
CDR3 DNA: TGTGCCAGCAGCCAAGGAAGCGGCTATGGCTACACCTTC
CDR3 protein: CASSQGSGYGYTF

D gene: NA
V gene: TRBV7-9
J gene: TRBJ1-4
clone size: NA
CDR3 DNA: TGTGCCAGCAGCCCTGGGGAGGGGTGGAATGAAAAACTGTTTTTT
CDR3 protein: CASSPGEGWNEKLFF

D gene: NA
V gene: TRBV5-1
J gene: TRBJ2-7
clone size: NA
CDR3 DNA: TGCGCCAGCAGCCCTAGACTGGATACCTACGAGCAGTACTTC
CDR3 protein: CASSPRLDTYEQYF

D gene: NA
V gene: TRBV14
J gene: TRBJ2-1
clone size: few
CDR3 DNA: TGTGCCAGCAGCCTAGGGGGAAGATACAATGAGCAGTTCTTC
CDR3 protein: CASSLGGRYNEQFF

D gene: TRBD1
V gene: TRBV19
J gene: TRBJ2-7
clone size: NA
CDR3 DNA: TGTGCCAGTAGGGACAGGGGGTCTAGCGGCTCCTACGAGCAGTACTTC
CDR3 protein: CASRDRGSSGSYEQYF

D gene: TRBD1
V gene: TRBV19
J gene: TRBJ1-5
clone size: NA
CDR3 DNA: TGTGCCAGCCGCAGGGACAGGGATACGAACCAGCCCCAGCATTTT
CDR3 protein: CASRRDRDTNQPQHF

D gene: NA
V gene: TRBV5-1
J gene: TRBJ1-1
clone size: NA
CDR3 DNA: TGCGCCAGCAGCTTGAACAGGGTCCGGGGGAACACTGAAGCTTTCTTT
CDR3 protein: CASSLNRVRGNTEAFF

D gene: TRBD1
V gene: TRBV28
J gene: TRBJ1-5
clone size: NA
CDR3 DNA: TGTGCCAGCAGTTGGGGGGACAGGGGCAGCAATCAGCCCCAGCATTTT
CDR3 protein: CASSWGDRGSNQPQHF